Below are 24 T cell receptor beta chains sequenced from a single sample in a study of T-cell reconstitution after alpha-beta-depleted transplantation in children. Unique molecular identifiers were used to barcode this TCRbeta library. TCRdb passed the PCR reads through MiXCR, listing each CDR3 protein once. The sample lists just under 250,000 distinct CDR3 sequences; roughly 26% were seen once. The material was PBMCs, obtained before TCRalphabeta/CD19-depleted stem cell transplant. The source is a girl aged 2-10 years with Fanconi anemia, due to receive a stem cell transplant.

This clonotype has only one observation. This chain links TRBV20-1 with TRBJ2-7, with TRBD2 matching over 12 bases. Trimming removed 0 bases from V and 2 bases from J; junction bases left unmatched: 5. The length of the CDR3 is 16 residues. Germline V gene lookup returns CDR1 DFQATT and CDR2 SNEGSKA (reference sequence). The CDR3 DNA reads as TGCAGTGCTAGAGATCTGCGGACTAGCGGGACCTACGAGCAGTACTTC. Encoded protein: CSARDLRTSGTYEQYF.

This clonotype was observed a few times. This rearrangement joins TRBV7-9 to TRBJ2-7; 10 nucleotides agree with TRBD2. This CDR3 has 16 residues. From germline, CDR1 is SEHNR and CDR2 FQNEAQ (reference sequence). V gave up 5 bases and J gave up 7 bases; unmatched junction bases: 14. The chain's CDR3 is CASSPPGAGGKGEQYF. DNA of the CDR3: TGTGCCAGCAGCCCCCCAGGAGCGGGAGGGAAGGGTGAGCAGTACTTC.

V is TRBV18 and J is TRBJ2-5; D may match TRBD1 or TRBD2 (5 bases each). The CDR3 is 15 amino acids. The V gene lost 2 bases and the J gene lost 1 base, with 11 bases spanning the gap. In germline, CDR1 is KGHSH, CDR2 LQKENI. The CDR3 is CASSPRGETQETQYF. The CDR3 DNA reads TGTGCCAGCTCACCAAGAGGGGAGACCCAAGAGACCCAGTACTTC. Variable domain in full (rest from reference TRBV18 and TRBJ2-5): NAGVMQNPRHLVRRRGQEARLRCSPMKGHSHVYWYRQLPEEGLKFMVYLQKENIIDESGMPKERFSAEFPKEGPSILRIQQVVRGDSAAYFCASSPRGETQETQYFGPGTRLLVL.

Regarding this clonotype: A junction boundary mismatches the germline segment, possibly from a read error. This rearrangement joins TRBV4-2 to TRBJ1-5, with a weak D call TRBD1 (6 bases). In germline, CDR1 is LGHNA, CDR2 YNFKEQ. The CDR3 covers 17 residues. The CDR3 loop reads CASSQETLGASDQPQHF. The DNA for the CDR3 is TGTGCCAGCAGCCAAGAGACTCTGGGGGCTAGCGATCAGCCCCAGCATTTT.

There are a few counts of this clonotype. The genes are TRBV7-3 and TRBJ2-3, with D possibly TRBD1 on 5 matching bases. Trimming removed 2 bases at V and 3 bases at J, with 9 bases between. Looked up from germline, CDR1 is SGHTA and CDR2 is FQGTGA. CDR3 size: 14 residues. The DNA for the CDR3 is TGTGCCAGCAGCTTATACGGACAAACAGATACGCAGTATTTT. Translation gives CASSLYGQTDTQYF. Full variable domain (missing parts from reference TRBV7-3 and TRBJ2-3): GAGVSQTPSNKVTEKGKYVELRCDPISGHTALYWYRQSLGQGPEFLIYFQGTGAADDSGLPNDRFFAVRPEGSVSTLKIQRTERGDSAVYLCASSLYGQTDTQYFGPGTRLTVL.

The chain carries TRBV5-4 and TRBJ1-1, with D hard to call. The V end lost 0 bases, the J end lost 0 bases, and 12 bases lay between the germline ends. The germline CDR1 and CDR2 sequences are SGHNT and YYREEE (reference sequence). This CDR3 comprises 16 residues. DNA for the CDR3: TGTGCCAGCAGCTTGGCCGATACCGCGATGAACACTGAAGCTTTCTTT. Its translation: CASSLADTAMNTEAFF.

In this sample, this clonotype turned up once. A much larger clone lies a single base off, so this may be a read error. It is likely a read error, because the conserved phenylalanine at the end of the CDR3 is missing. The chain combines TRBV20-1 with TRBJ2-1; D is possibly TRBD2 (6 bases). The CDR3 length is 16 residues. CDR1 DFQATT and CDR2 SNEGSKA come from the germline V gene (reference sequence). Trimming shortened V by 2 bases and J by 3 bases, and 17 bases separated the two germline ends. CDR3 protein: CSARMMGGTVYNEQFY. The CDR3 bases are TGCAGTGCTAGAATGATGGGCGGGACGGTCTACAATGAGCAGTTCTAC.

This clonotype was seen only a few times. The J gene is TRBJ2-1, the V gene TRBV7-9, with D perhaps given as TRBD1 or TRBD2 (5 bases each). This CDR3 contains 13 residues. V was pared by 5 bases and J by 6 bases, with 11 bases between. Per germline, CDR1 SEHNR and CDR2 FQNEAQ (reference sequence). DNA for the CDR3: TGTGCCAGCAGCGGGGGACGGGTCAATGAGCAGTTCTTC. This encodes CASSGGRVNEQFF.

In this sample, this clonotype turned up many times. The chain carries TRBV20-1 and TRBJ2-2; the D is unclear. This CDR3 has 13 amino acids. Germline V gives CDR1 DFQATT, CDR2 SNEGSKA (reference sequence). Deletions cut 3 bases from V and 2 bases from J, with 7 bases between. CDR3 bases: TGCAGTGCTAGTGTCTACAACACCGGGGAGCTGTTTTTT. Encoded protein: CSASVYNTGELFF.

This chain connects TRBV24-1 to TRBJ1-2; 7 positions match TRBD1. Per germline, CDR1 KGHDR and CDR2 SFDVKD. V dropped 3 bases and J dropped 4; count of bases not matched to a gene: 7. The CDR3 is made up of 15 amino acids. The CDR3 DNA sequence: TGTGCCACCAGTGATCCCAAGACAGGGAGCTATGGCTACACCTTC. This gives the protein CATSDPKTGSYGYTF.

Ten or more counts support this clonotype. The chain combines TRBV12-3 or TRBV12-4 with TRBJ2-7, with TRBD1 matching 7 bases. The V gene end was trimmed by 11 bases and the J gene end by 3 bases; junction bases not matched to a gene: 10. The CDR3 is made up of 13 amino acids. CDR3 nucleotides: TGTGCCGGGGCGACAGGGATTCGCTACGAGCAGTACTTC. Translated, it gives CAGATGIRYEQYF.

V gene TRBV4-1 combines with J gene TRBJ2-7, with TRBD1 matching 7 bases. The V gene end was trimmed by 0 bases and the J gene end by 5 bases; junction bases not matched to a gene: 7. From germline, CDR1 is MGHRA and CDR2 YSYEKL. This CDR3 spans 15 amino acids. DNA of the CDR3: TGCGCCAGCAGCCAAGATTTTTTACAGGGGAACGAGCAGTACTTC. Translated: CASSQDFLQGNEQYF.

This sequence joins TRBV23-1 and TRBJ2-7; D gene unclear. TRBV23-1 is reported as an ORF; its role is uncertain. The CDR3 runs 18 residues. With 1 base removed from V and 3 bases from J, the gap between germline ends came to 22 bases. The CDR3 coding sequence is TGCGCCAGCAGTCAATGTACGGCAGGCGCGCATAAGGGCTACGAGCAGTACTTC. This codes for CASSQCTAGAHKGYEQYF.

This clonotype has a handful of counts. The rearrangement joins TRBV20-1 to TRBJ1-6, with D possibly TRBD1 on 5 matching bases. This CDR3 comprises 16 residues. Germline V gene data show CDR1 as DFQATT and CDR2 as SNEGSKA (reference sequence). The ends were cut back, 3 bases at V and 7 bases at J, with 19 bases in the middle. The CDR3 reads CSASLLWGILNSPLHF. In DNA, the CDR3 is TGCAGTGCTAGCTTGCTTTGGGGCATATTGAATTCACCCCTCCACTTT.

This clonotype has just a few counts. The chain links TRBV20-1 to TRBJ2-5, with unresolved D. This CDR3 has 14 residues. V shed 7 bases and J shed 5 bases, with 20 bases lying between them. Germline assignment: CDR1 DFQATT and CDR2 SNEGSKA (reference sequence). The CDR3 nucleotides are TGCAGTGTCGACGACCAGTCCCGTCGGGAGACCCAGTACTTC. Translated: CSVDDQSRRETQYF.

The table lists this clonotype with many counts. This chain uses TRBV20-1 with TRBJ1-1; tentative D call: TRBD1 (5 bases). There are 13 residues in the CDR3. Trimming pared 3 bases from V and 3 bases from J, leaving 11 bases between. Per the germline V gene, CDR1 is DFQATT and CDR2 is SNEGSKA (reference sequence). CDR3 bases: TGCAGTGCTAGTCAGGGCGATCACACTGAAGCTTTCTTT. This codes for CSASQGDHTEAFF.

The sample holds a few counts of this clonotype. The V call is TRBV11-2, the J call TRBJ2-2; 12 positions match TRBD2. With 5 bases clipped from V and 0 bases from J, the junction kept 7 bases outside the gene matches. The CDR3 contains 18 residues. Germline values: CDR1 SGHAT, CDR2 FQNNGV. The CDR3 loop reads CASSRVGLAGANTGELFF. The CDR3, as DNA: TGTGCCAGCAGCCGAGTGGGACTAGCGGGTGCGAACACCGGGGAGCTGTTTTTT.

The chain employs TRBV20-1 and TRBJ2-1; 12 nucleotides agree with TRBD2. V lost 0 bases and J lost 8; bases outside the gene matches: 11. Germline assignment: CDR1 DFQATT and CDR2 SNEGSKA (reference sequence). The CDR3 is 17 residues long. For the CDR3, the DNA is TGCAGTGCTAGAGATTCCCTACTAGCGGGAGGTAGGGATGAGCAGTTCTTC. As protein: CSARDSLLAGGRDEQFF.

This clonotype has a count of ten or more. This chain uses TRBV29-1 with TRBJ2-5; TRBD1 agrees at 8 bases. V was clipped by 5 bases and J by 3 bases; unmatched bases: 5. CDR1 and CDR2 from the germline V gene are SQVTM and ANQGSEA. The CDR3 consists of 13 residues. The CDR3 nucleotides are TGCAGCGTTCCCAGGGGGCTTGAAGAGACCCAGTACTTC. Amino acid sequence: CSVPRGLEETQYF.

This chain connects TRBV2 to TRBJ2-6; TRBD1 aligns across 7 bases. With 2 bases clipped from V and 3 bases from J, the junction kept 4 bases outside the gene matches. The germline V gene encodes CDR1 SNHLY and CDR2 FYNNEI. The CDR3 spans 16 residues. The CDR3 region is CASSEITGDGANVLTF. The CDR3 DNA follows: TGTGCCAGCAGTGAAATAACAGGGGATGGGGCCAACGTCCTGACTTTC.

This clonotype was counted a few times. The CDR3: CSARRLAGVERETQYF. The CDR3 DNA reads as TGCAGTGCTAGGAGACTAGCGGGAGTAGAGCGAGAGACCCAGTACTTC. This rearrangement joins TRBV20-1 to TRBJ2-5; TRBD2 matches at 12 bases. Germline values: CDR1 DFQATT, CDR2 SNEGSKA (reference sequence). V was clipped by 3 bases and J by 4 bases; unmatched bases: 9. The CDR3 sequence is 16 residues long.

This chain uses TRBV4-2 with TRBJ2-5; TRBD2 is a possible D gene (5 bases). Germline V gene sequence: CDR1 LGHNA, CDR2 YNFKEQ. V lost 3 bases and J lost 1, with 9 bases in between. The CDR3 covers 14 residues. The CDR3 nucleotides read TGTGCCAGCAGCCACCCACTAGGCCAAGAGACCCAGTACTTC. Its protein product is CASSHPLGQETQYF.

This clonotype has ten or more counts. The J gene is TRBJ2-7, the V gene TRBV9, with 13 bases fitting TRBD2. After removal of 0 bases from V and 3 bases from J, the junction contained 0 bases not matched to a gene. Germline CDR1 reads SGDLS; CDR2 reads YYNGEE. The CDR3 has 15 residues. The CDR3 is CASSVGLAGGYEQYF. DNA for the CDR3: TGTGCCAGCAGCGTAGGACTAGCGGGAGGCTACGAGCAGTACTTC. Full variable domain (outside the CDR3, taken from reference TRBV9 and TRBJ2-7): DSGVTQTPKHLITATGQRVTLRCSPRSGDLSVYWYQQSLDQGLQFLIQYYNGEERAKGNILERFSAQQFPDLHSELNLSSLELGDSALYFCASSVGLAGGYEQYFGPGTRLTVT.

This clonotype was counted many times. The V gene is TRBV6-6, the J gene TRBJ1-5; D remains ambiguous. Trimming left V 0 bases short and J 9 bases short, with 9 bases between. This CDR3 contains 13 residues. Germline lookup yields CDR1 MNHNY and CDR2 SVGAGI (reference sequence). CDR3 coding DNA: TGTGCCAGCAGTTACTCGATGGTTTGGCCCCAGCATTTT. Protein product: CASSYSMVWPQHF.